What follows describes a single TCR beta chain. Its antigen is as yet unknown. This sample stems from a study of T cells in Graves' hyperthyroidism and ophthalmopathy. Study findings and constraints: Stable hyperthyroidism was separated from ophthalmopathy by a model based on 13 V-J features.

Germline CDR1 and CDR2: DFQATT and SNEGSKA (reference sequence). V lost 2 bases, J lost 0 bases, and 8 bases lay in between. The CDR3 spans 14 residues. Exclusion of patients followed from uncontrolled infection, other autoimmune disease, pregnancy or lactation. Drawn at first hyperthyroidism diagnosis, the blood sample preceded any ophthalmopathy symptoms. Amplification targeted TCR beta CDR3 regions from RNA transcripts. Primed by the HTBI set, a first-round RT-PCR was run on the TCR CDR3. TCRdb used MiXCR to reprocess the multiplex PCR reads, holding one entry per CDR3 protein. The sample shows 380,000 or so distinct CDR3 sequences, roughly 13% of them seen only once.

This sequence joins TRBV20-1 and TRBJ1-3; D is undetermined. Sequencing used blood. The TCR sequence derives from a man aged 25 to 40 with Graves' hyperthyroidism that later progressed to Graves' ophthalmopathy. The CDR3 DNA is TGCAGTGCTAGAACCGATATCTCTGGAAACACCATATATTTT. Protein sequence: CSARTDISGNTIYF.